The rows below give T cell receptor beta chains drawn from one sample of a study of CD8+ T cells in alopecia areata. Produced via immunoSEQ multiplex PCR; TCRdb's table is partial and in-frame only. The repertoire holds 140,000 to 150,000 clones, with roughly 50% as singletons. The sequencing sample was made of CD4+ T cells sorted from blood. The receptors shown here come from a human donor with alopecia areata. The CDR3 runs from the conserved cysteine through the conserved F or W. Fields, in order: clone size, D gene, V gene, J gene, CDR3 protein, CDR3 DNA. D genes are given only for firm matches. Rows may omit the clone size; those that give it use once, few, many or a size class.

>.|TRBD1|TRBV29-1|TRBJ2-7
CSVRTGYNEQYF
TGCAGCGTACGGACAGGGTATAACGAGCAGTACTTC
>.|TRBD2|TRBV14|TRBJ2-5
CASSQRLAGETQYF
TGTGCCAGCAGCCAACGACTAGCGGGAGAGACCCAGTACTTC
>few|.|TRBV5-1|TRBJ1-1
CASSLGDEAFF
TGCGCCAGCAGCTTGGGGGACGAAGCTTTCTTT
>few|.|TRBV29-1|TRBJ1-1
CSVYGFYAEAFF
TGCAGCGTTTACGGGTTCTATGCTGAAGCTTTCTTT
>few|.|TRBV7-2|TRBJ2-5
CASSLAPAGETQYF
TGTGCCAGCAGCTTAGCGCCCGCTGGGGAGACCCAGTACTTC
>.|.|TRBV5-1|TRBJ2-7
CASSLEGVPYEQYF
TGCGCCAGCAGCTTGGAGGGAGTCCCCTACGAGCAGTACTTC
>few|.|TRBV4-1|TRBJ1-2
CASSQNRALYGYTF
TGCGCCAGCAGCCAGAACCGGGCCCTCTATGGCTACACCTTC
>few|TRBD1|TRBV29-1|TRBJ2-7
CSVWDRGYEQYF
TGCAGCGTTTGGGACAGGGGTTACGAGCAGTACTTC
>.|.|TRBV7-3|TRBJ2-3
CASSLDPGADTQYF
TGTGCCAGCAGCTTAGATCCAGGCGCAGATACGCAGTATTTT
>.|TRBD1|TRBV29-1|TRBJ1-1
CSVTGTVNTEAFF
TGCAGCGTGACAGGGACCGTGAACACTGAAGCTTTCTTT
>few|TRBD1|TRBV29-1|TRBJ2-6
CSVEGGTGAGANVLTF
TGCAGCGTTGAAGGGGGCACAGGGGCCGGGGCCAACGTCCTGACTTTC
>.|.|TRBV2|TRBJ2-1
CASSVAEGSEQFF
TGTGCCAGCAGTGTAGCGGAGGGGAGTGAGCAGTTCTTC
>.|.|TRBV27|TRBJ1-1
CASSSGDGLNTEAFF
TGTGCCAGCAGTTCAGGAGATGGGCTCAACACTGAAGCTTTCTTT
>.|TRBD1|TRBV5-1|TRBJ1-1
CASSLLTGPRTEAFF
TGCGCCAGCAGCTTGCTGACAGGGCCGAGGACTGAAGCTTTCTTT
>few|TRBD1|TRBV29-1|TRBJ2-5
CSVEVGQGETQYF
TGCAGCGTTGAGGTGGGACAGGGCGAGACCCAGTACTTC
>.|.|TRBV30|TRBJ1-5
CACDLGDNQPQHF
TGTGCCTGTGACCTGGGGGACAATCAGCCCCAGCATTTT
>.|.|TRBV28|TRBJ2-7
CASSLWDGSYEQYF
TGTGCCAGCAGTTTATGGGACGGCTCCTACGAGCAGTACTTC
>.|.|TRBV5-1|TRBJ2-1
CASSPLPLAVHEQFF
TGCGCCAGCAGCCCTCTGCCCCTAGCCGTCCATGAGCAGTTCTTC
>.|.|TRBV7-2|TRBJ2-7
CASSLQGEQYF
TGTGCCAGCAGCTTACAGGGAGAGCAGTACTTC
>.|.|TRBV5-1|TRBJ2-1
CASSLEVGSSYNEQFF
TGCGCCAGCAGCTTGGAAGTCGGGAGCTCCTACAATGAGCAGTTCTTC
>.|.|TRBV5-1|TRBJ2-1
CASSFISLGPGEQFF
TGCGCCAGCAGCTTTATAAGTCTAGGTCCAGGGGAGCAGTTCTTC
>.|.|TRBV29-1|TRBJ2-6
CSVEEAQGSNVLTF
TGCAGCGTTGAGGAGGCACAGGGCTCCAACGTCCTGACTTTC
>.|TRBD1|TRBV5-4|TRBJ2-7
CASSLGGQAYEQYF
TGTGCCAGCAGCTTGGGTGGACAGGCCTACGAGCAGTACTTC
>.|.|TRBV28|TRBJ2-7
CASTSEGGSYEQYF
TGTGCCAGCACCAGCGAGGGGGGTAGCTACGAGCAGTACTTC
>once|TRBD2|TRBV9|TRBJ2-1
CASSEAGGWNEQFF
TGTGCCAGCAGCGAAGCGGGAGGATGGAATGAGCAGTTCTTC
>.|.|TRBV2|TRBJ2-1
CASRTGSYNEQFF
TGTGCCAGCAGGACTGGATCCTACAATGAGCAGTTCTTC
>.|.|TRBV7-9|TRBJ2-5
CASTKGTAGPQGGTETQYF
TGTGCCAGCACCAAAGGGACGGCAGGGCCTCAAGGGGGTACAGAGACCCAGTACTTC
>.|.|TRBV30|TRBJ2-1
CALRLGLNEQFF
TGCGCGCTCCGACTGGGGTTGAATGAGCAGTTCTTC
>.|TRBD1|TRBV5-1|TRBJ2-7
CASSSLRDRGTYEQYF
TGCGCCAGCAGCTCCCTACGGGACAGGGGCACCTACGAGCAGTACTTC
>few|.|TRBV6-5|TRBJ2-5
CASSYSGRKATQYF
TGTGCCAGCAGTTACTCGGGCAGGAAGGCGACCCAGTACTTC
>few|TRBD2|TRBV4-1|TRBJ2-5
CASSRTTSGSTYQETQYF
TGCGCCAGCAGCCGAACCACTAGCGGGAGCACTTACCAAGAGACCCAGTACTTC
>.|.|TRBV11-2|TRBJ1-1
CASSLALPSVEAFF
TGTGCCAGCAGCTTAGCACTCCCCTCCGTAGAAGCTTTCTTT
>.|.|TRBV5-1|TRBJ2-7
CASSLERGGEQYF
TGCGCCAGCAGCTTGGAGAGGGGCGGGGAGCAGTACTTC
>.|.|TRBV9|TRBJ2-7
CASSVGIGAYEQYF
TGTGCCAGCAGCGTAGGTATCGGGGCCTACGAGCAGTACTTC
>.|.|TRBV27|TRBJ1-5
CASADLALTPQHF
TGTGCCAGCGCGGACTTAGCGTTAACGCCCCAGCATTTT
>few|TRBD1|TRBV5-1|TRBJ2-1
CASSSTGTGSVVNEQFF
TGCGCCAGCAGCTCGACCGGGACAGGGAGCGTAGTAAATGAGCAGTTCTTC
>.|TRBD1|TRBV7-9|TRBJ1-4
CASSFGQGGEKLFF
TGTGCCAGCAGCTTCGGACAGGGTGGGGAAAAACTGTTTTTT
>few|TRBD1|TRBV29-1|TRBJ2-3
CSGSGTGFADTQYF
TGCAGCGGATCCGGGACAGGGTTTGCAGATACGCAGTATTTT
>.|TRBD1|TRBV5-1|TRBJ2-7
CASSLEGQGYEQYF
TGCGCCAGCAGCTTAGAGGGACAGGGCTACGAGCAGTACTTC
>.|TRBD1|TRBV4-1|TRBJ1-2
CASSQLGQGIDGYTF
TGCGCCAGCAGCCAACTTGGACAGGGGATTGATGGCTACACCTTC